This paragraph covers one T cell receptor beta chain sequence. This entry comes from a study of blood T cell repertoires in COVID-19. The CDR3 runs to 12 residues. With 7 bases removed from V and 4 bases from J, the gap between germline ends came to 13 bases. CDR1 is SQVTM and CDR2 is ANQGSEA in the germline V gene. Sequencing used immunoSEQ multiplex PCR; TCRdb keeps in-frame clones, though not all of them. Altogether about 220,000 clones are present, about 91% being singletons, with the ten largest covering around 2.6%. Sequenced: PBMCs or T cells enriched from blood (not recorded which). The clonotype comes from a woman between 25 and 40 years old with acute COVID-19. V and J are TRBV29-1 and TRBJ1-2; D is perhaps TRBD1 (6 bases). CDR3 amino acids: CSARTEPYGYTF. CDR3 DNA: TGCAGCGCACGGACAGAACCCTATGGCTACACCTTC.